Listed below are T cell receptor beta chains from one sample, sequenced in a study of shared clonotypes between healthy human individuals. Sequencing used immunoSEQ multiplex PCR; TCRdb keeps in-frame clones, though not all of them. This table has about 2 million clones, approximately 95% appearing once. Input material: naive CD4+ T cells sorted from blood. These TCRs come from a man younger than 35 in good health. Each CDR3 is given with its conserved first and last residue. The D gene is left open where the match is weak. The size field is filled for only some rows; it gives once, few, many or a size class.

DNA,CDR3,V,size,J,D
TGCGCCAGCGGTAGCGGGGGGGCGGGCTACGAGCAGTACTTC,CASGSGGAGYEQYF,TRBV5-1,NA,TRBJ2-7,TRBD2
TGTGCCAGCAGCGTAGCTAAGGACCTTTATAATAATGAAGCTTTCTTT,CASSVAKDLYNNEAFF,TRBV9,NA,TRBJ1-1,NA
TGTGCCAGCAGAGCTAGGCAGGTTAATAATGAAAAACTGTTTTTT,CASRARQVNNEKLFF,TRBV28,NA,TRBJ1-4,NA
TGTGCCAGCAGCTTAGATCGGGTGGGATTAGCAACTAATGAAAAACTGTTTTTT,CASSLDRVGLATNEKLFF,TRBV11-2,NA,TRBJ1-4,NA
TGTGCCAGCATAACTAGACAGGCCAGCAATCAGCCCCAGCATTTT,CASITRQASNQPQHF,TRBV28,NA,TRBJ1-5,NA
TGTGCCAGCAGCTCAGGGGGCGTGCAAAGGACAGATACGCAGTATTTT,CASSSGGVQRTDTQYF,TRBV5-6,NA,TRBJ2-3,TRBD1
TGTGCCAGCAGCTTAGAACTAGCGGGGAATACGCAGTATTTT,CASSLELAGNTQYF,TRBV7-2,NA,TRBJ2-3,TRBD2
TGTGCCAGCAGTTCAGGACTAGCGGGGGCAGATACGCAGTATTTT,CASSSGLAGADTQYF,TRBV6-5,NA,TRBJ2-3,TRBD2
TGTGCCAGCAGTCGCCCCGGGACAGGGATCTACGAGCAGTACTTC,CASSRPGTGIYEQYF,TRBV27,once,TRBJ2-7,TRBD1
TGTGCCAGCAGCTTAGATGACGACGGGAGCTCCTACAATGAGCAGTTCTTC,CASSLDDDGSSYNEQFF,TRBV11-2,NA,TRBJ2-1,NA
TGTGCCAGCAGCCTGGGGTGCTACCACGCAACTAATGAAAAACTGTTTTTT,CASSLGCYHATNEKLFF,TRBV6-4,NA,TRBJ1-4,NA
TGTGCCAGTAGTACGGGACAGGGGAAGGGAGAGACCCAGTACTTC,CASSTGQGKGETQYF,TRBV19,NA,TRBJ2-5,TRBD1
TGTGCCAGCAGCTCACAGAAGAACACTGAAGCTTTCTTT,CASSSQKNTEAFF,TRBV7-3,NA,TRBJ1-1,NA
TGTGCCAGCAGCTCTAGCGGGTGGTACTACAATGAGCAGTTCTTC,CASSSSGWYYNEQFF,TRBV7-2,NA,TRBJ2-1,TRBD2
TGTGCCAGCAGTTCTCGGGGGGTGACTCAGCCCCAGCATTTT,CASSSRGVTQPQHF,TRBV27,NA,TRBJ1-5,NA
TGTGCCAGCAGCGGTAGCGGGGGAGGCACAGATACGCAGTATTTT,CASSGSGGGTDTQYF,TRBV9,NA,TRBJ2-3,TRBD2
TGTGCCAGCAGCTCCACGGGGCGGGAGATGGCCGGTAGTGATACGCAGTATTTT,CASSSTGREMAGSDTQYF,TRBV5-6,NA,TRBJ2-3,TRBD2
TGTGCCAGCAGCTTAGAAGGGCGGGAGACCCAGTACTTC,CASSLEGRETQYF,TRBV7-9,NA,TRBJ2-5,NA
TGTGCCAGCAGCGCAGGGAAGGGGGGACAGCCCCAGCATTTT,CASSAGKGGQPQHF,TRBV7-9,NA,TRBJ1-5,NA
TGTGCCAGCAGAGGGGGGGGGAGCTCCTACGAGCAGTACTTC,CASRGGGSSYEQYF,TRBV6-6,NA,TRBJ2-7,NA
TGTGCCAGCAGCTTGGGGGACAGGCCCTTCTACGAGCAGTACTTC,CASSLGDRPFYEQYF,TRBV5-6,NA,TRBJ2-7,TRBD1
TGCGCCAGCAGCCAAAGGGGGTTCGGGCGGAACACCATATATTTT,CASSQRGFGRNTIYF,TRBV4-1,NA,TRBJ1-3,NA
TGCGCCAGCAGTGACCCAGGGCGCGAAAAACTGTTTTTT,CASSDPGREKLFF,TRBV10-2,NA,TRBJ1-4,NA
TGTGCCAGCAGCCTGGGACAGGACTACAATGAGCAGTTCTTC,CASSLGQDYNEQFF,TRBV11-2,NA,TRBJ2-1,TRBD1
TGTGCCAGCAGTGTTCAGGGTTCCGGGGCCAACGTCCTGACTTTC,CASSVQGSGANVLTF,TRBV6-1,NA,TRBJ2-6,NA
TGTGCCAGCAGGGGGGAGACAGGGAACACCGGGGAGCTGTTTTTT,CASRGETGNTGELFF,TRBV6-1,NA,TRBJ2-2,NA
TGCGCCAGCAGCCAGAGGGAAGGGCAACGCTATGGCTACACCTTC,CASSQREGQRYGYTF,TRBV4-3,once,TRBJ1-2,NA
TGCGCCAGCAGCCAAATCCTTAGCTCCTACGAGCAGTACTTC,CASSQILSSYEQYF,TRBV4-3,once,TRBJ2-7,NA
TGCAGCGGGGGTAGGGGGCCAGACGAGCAGTACTTC,CSGGRGPDEQYF,TRBV29-1,NA,TRBJ2-7,TRBD1
TGTGCCAGCAGCGTAGGCCAGGTTGGGGCCCTCCACTTT,CASSVGQVGALHF,TRBV9,NA,TRBJ1-6,NA
TGTGCCAGCGAGCTTATCTTGAACACTGAAGCTTTCTTT,CASELILNTEAFF,TRBV7-2,NA,TRBJ1-1,NA
TGTGCCAGCAGCTTATCGCCCCCGGGACTACCCTACGAGCAGTACTTC,CASSLSPPGLPYEQYF,TRBV7-2,NA,TRBJ2-7,TRBD2
TGTGCCAGCAGGGGACAGGGGTCCCTCACAGATACGCAGTATTTT,CASRGQGSLTDTQYF,TRBV2,NA,TRBJ2-3,TRBD1
TGTGCCTGGAGTGGTCAGAGCACAGATACGCAGTATTTT,CAWSGQSTDTQYF,TRBV30,NA,TRBJ2-3,NA
TGTGCCAGCATGTTTGGGGGACAACTCGAAGCTTTCTTT,CASMFGGQLEAFF,TRBV6-1,NA,TRBJ1-1,NA
TGTGCCAGCACCTGGACAGGGATCAATGAGCAGTTCTTC,CASTWTGINEQFF,TRBV11-2,NA,TRBJ2-1,TRBD1
TGTGCCAGCAGCTTAGAGGGCAGAGTCCGAGGAGAGACCCAGTACTTC,CASSLEGRVRGETQYF,TRBV7-2,NA,TRBJ2-5,NA
TGCGCCAGCAGCCAGCTACCCGCCGGGGGGCGCCGGTATGGCTACACCTTC,CASSQLPAGGRRYGYTF,TRBV4-1,NA,TRBJ1-2,NA
TGTGCCAGCAGAGGATGGGGGCCAGAGACCCAGTACTTC,CASRGWGPETQYF,TRBV6-5,NA,TRBJ2-5,NA
TGTGCTAGTGGCCCCGATCAGAGAACCCAGTACTTC,CASGPDQRTQYF,TRBV12-5,NA,TRBJ2-5,NA
TGTGCCAGCAGCCCCCCTTGGGGACTAGCGGGGGGCAATGAGCAGTTCTTC,CASSPPWGLAGGNEQFF,TRBV11-2,NA,TRBJ2-1,TRBD2
TGTGCCATCAGTGCTCAGACAGGGTCGGGTAGTGAAAAACTGTTTTTT,CAISAQTGSGSEKLFF,TRBV10-3,NA,TRBJ1-4,TRBD1
TGTGCCAGCAGTCGGACTACCGCGAACACCGGGGAGCTGTTTTTT,CASSRTTANTGELFF,TRBV6-5,NA,TRBJ2-2,NA